Shown below are 16 T cell receptor beta chains from a single sample sequenced in a study of PD-L1 blockade in urothelial cancer. Clones were sequenced by immunoSEQ multiplex PCR, and TCRdb holds only the in-frame ones, with some missing. This sample yields about 45,000 clones, of which 88% are seen a single time; roughly 25% belongs to the top ten. Stated time point: pretreatment peripheral blood. This material consisted of PBMCs, taken around atezolizumab (anti-PD-L1) treatment. These receptors were collected from a donor aged 40 or older with urothelial cancer.

The chain employs TRBV11-3 and TRBJ2-3; D may be TRBD2 (5 bases). Germline V CDR1 and CDR2: SGHNT, YENEEA. This CDR3 is built from 17 residues. Trimming shortened V by 5 bases and J by 2 bases, and 20 bases separated the two germline ends. The CDR3 sequence: CASSPRGGPTFTDTQYF. The CDR3 nucleotides are TGTGCCAGCAGCCCCCGAGGAGGACCCACATTCACAGATACGCAGTATTTT. Variable domain in full (rest from reference TRBV11-3 and TRBJ2-3): EAGVVQSPRYKIIEKKQPVAFWCNPISGHNTLYWYLQNLGQGPELLIRYENEEAVDDSQLPKDRFSAERLKGVDSTLKIQPAELGDSAVYLCASSPRGGPTFTDTQYFGPGTRLTVL.

J is TRBJ2-6 and V is TRBV19; TRBD1 matches 7 bases. The CDR3 totals 19 residues. Germline trimming cut 7 bases from V and 2 bases from J; bases unmatched to any gene: 17. CDR1 is LNHDA, CDR2 SQIVND, per germline (reference sequence). DNA of the CDR3: TGTGCCAGTACCCGCAGACAGGGCGGCGGCTCTACTGGGGCCAACGTCCTGACTTTC. Its protein product is CASTRRQGGGSTGANVLTF.

The chain couples TRBV28 to TRBJ2-7, with 7 bases matching TRBD1. This CDR3 is 17 amino acids long. CDR1 is MDHEN, CDR2 SYDVKM, per germline. V lost 5 bases and J lost 4; bases outside the gene matches: 17. The CDR3 region has the DNA TGTGCCAGCAGTCCGATGAAAACCGGGCTCAGGGGGTACGAGCAGTACTTC. Translating it yields CASSPMKTGLRGYEQYF.

This clone was recorded once. V and J are TRBV19 and TRBJ2-4, with 9 nucleotides matching TRBD1. This CDR3 region has 17 residues. J was trimmed by 5 bases and V by 5 bases; bases with no gene match: 13. Germline CDR1 LNHDA, CDR2 SQIVND (reference sequence). The DNA of the CDR3 is TGTGCCAGTAGTCCCGGGACAGGGCGGGCGGGGCAAAACATTCAGTACTTC. Translation: CASSPGTGRAGQNIQYF.

The V gene is TRBV14, the J gene TRBJ1-1, with 7 bases identical to TRBD1. With 2 bases clipped from V and 4 bases from J, the junction kept 4 bases outside the gene matches. CDR1 and CDR2 from the germline V gene are SGHDN and FVKESK. The CDR3 loop spans 14 amino acids. The DNA of the CDR3 is TGTGCCAGCAGCCAACTGACAGGGATCACTGAAGCTTTCTTT. Residues: CASSQLTGITEAFF.

V gene TRBV5-8 combines with J gene TRBJ2-7; D might be TRBD2 (6 bases). This CDR3 has 14 amino acids. The germline gives CDR1 SGHTS, CDR2 YDEGEE. The V end was cut by 3 bases, the J end by 7 bases, with 17 bases between. The CDR3 DNA reads as TGTGCCAGCAGCTCGCCCTGGGCTGGGAGGGAGCAGTACTTC. Encoded protein: CASSSPWAGREQYF.

The V call is TRBV7-6, the J call TRBJ2-3; D is possibly TRBD1 (8 bases). The V and J ends lost 4 bases and 9 bases respectively, with 32 bases between them. Germline V lookup: CDR1 SGHVS, CDR2 FNYEAQ. This CDR3 is built from 19 residues. The chain's CDR3 is CASSSGGRSGGQLLFTQYF. The DNA for the CDR3 is TGTGCCAGCAGCTCAGGGGGCCGGTCGGGGGGACAGCTTTTGTTCACGCAGTATTTT.

The chain combines TRBV7-2 with TRBJ1-5; 8 positions match TRBD1. V lost 5 bases, J lost 2 bases, and 8 bases stayed unmatched. The germline gives CDR1 SGHTA, CDR2 FQGNSA. The CDR3 is made up of 16 amino acids. CDR3 region: CASSQGAGVGNQPQHF. The CDR3 DNA sequence: TGTGCCAGCAGCCAGGGGGCAGGGGTGGGCAATCAGCCCCAGCATTTT.

This clone was recorded once. The genes are TRBV9 and TRBJ2-1, with 10 bases aligning to TRBD2. Germline values: CDR1 SGDLS, CDR2 YYNGEE. V dropped 3 bases and J dropped 10; count of bases not matched to a gene: 10. This CDR3 has 15 amino acids. CDR3 in amino acids: CASSGGTSAQWEQFF. The CDR3 nucleotides are TGTGCCAGCAGCGGGGGGACTAGCGCCCAGTGGGAGCAGTTCTTC.

The chain combines TRBV11-2 with TRBJ2-1; D gene unclear. V lost 5 bases and J lost 7, with 12 bases in between. This CDR3 spans 13 amino acids. Germline values: CDR1 SGHAT, CDR2 FQNNGV. DNA of the CDR3: TGTGCCAGCAGCCCCGAGAACGGGAATGAGCAGTTCTTC. This sequence encodes CASSPENGNEQFF.

V usage is TRBV4-3 and J usage is TRBJ1-2; D may be TRBD1 (5 bases). Trimming took off 0 bases at V and 4 bases at J, with 12 bases between the two ends. This CDR3 contains 15 residues. Per germline, CDR1 LGHNA and CDR2 YSLEER. The CDR3 is CASSQDPGSFYGYTF. CDR3 sequence (DNA): TGCGCCAGCAGCCAAGATCCAGGGTCGTTCTATGGCTACACCTTC.

The chain employs TRBV30 and TRBJ1-5; TRBD1 agrees at 7 bases. V was clipped by 5 bases and J by 6 bases; unmatched bases: 7. The CDR3 has 13 amino acids. Germline CDR1 reads GTSNPN; CDR2 reads SVGIG (reference sequence). The CDR3 DNA follows: TGTGCCTGGGCCCGACAGGGAGGTCAGCCCCAGCATTTT. Amino acids: CAWARQGGQPQHF.

The chain couples TRBV7-2 to TRBJ1-1; maybe TRBD1 (5 bases). Germline lookup yields CDR1 SGHTA and CDR2 FQGNSA. Trimming took 5 bases from V and 0 from J, leaving 10 bases between them. CDR3 length equals 14 residues. CDR3 DNA: TGTGCCAGCAGCCCCGGACACATGAACACTGAAGCTTTCTTT. Translating gives CASSPGHMNTEAFF.

The rearrangement joins TRBV27 to TRBJ1-2; 10 bases line up with TRBD1. CDR3 size: 12 residues. Trimming took 8 bases from V and 5 from J; bases not matched to a gene: 2. In germline, CDR1 is MNHEY, CDR2 SMNVEV (reference sequence). This chain's CDR3 is CASSDRGYGYTF. The CDR3 nucleotides read TGTGCCAGCTCGGACAGGGGGTATGGCTACACCTTC.

The chain combines TRBV4-1 with TRBJ2-6, with 7 bases lining up with TRBD1. V was pared by 1 base and J by 0 bases, with 12 bases of the junction left unmatched. Germline lookup yields CDR1 MGHRA and CDR2 YSYEKL. The CDR3 consists of 20 residues. CDR3 loop: CASSQGGQSTPTSGANVLTF. The CDR3 DNA reads TGCGCCAGCAGCCAAGGGGGACAGTCCACCCCCACCTCTGGGGCCAACGTCCTGACTTTC.

This clone is a singleton in its sample. V and J are TRBV28 and TRBJ2-2, with D perhaps TRBD2 (6 bases). Trimming pared 10 bases from V and 4 bases from J, leaving 19 bases between. Germline lookup yields CDR1 MDHEN and CDR2 SYDVKM. The CDR3 is made up of 15 amino acids. CDR3 coding DNA: TGTGCCACCTCAAAGGGACTGCCCATCACCGGGGAGCTGTTTTTT. Its translation is CATSKGLPITGELFF. Filled out from reference TRBV28 and TRBJ2-2, the complete variable domain reads DVKVTQSSRYLVKRTGEKVFLECVQDMDHENMFWYRQDPGLGLRLIYFSYDVKMKEKGDIPEGYSVSREKKERFSLILESASTNQTSMYLCATSKGLPITGELFFGEGSRLTVL.